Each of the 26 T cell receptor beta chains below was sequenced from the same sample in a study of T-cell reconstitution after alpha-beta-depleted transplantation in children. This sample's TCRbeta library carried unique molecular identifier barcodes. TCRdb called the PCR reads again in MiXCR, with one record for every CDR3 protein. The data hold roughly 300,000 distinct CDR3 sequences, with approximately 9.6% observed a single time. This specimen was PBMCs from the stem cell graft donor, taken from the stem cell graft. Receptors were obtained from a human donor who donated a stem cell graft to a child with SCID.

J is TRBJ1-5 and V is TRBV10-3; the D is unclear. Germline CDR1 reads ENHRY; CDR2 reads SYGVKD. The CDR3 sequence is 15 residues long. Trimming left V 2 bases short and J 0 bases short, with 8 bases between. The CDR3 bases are TGTGCCATCAGTGAGCCACCTAATAGCAATCAGCCCCAGCATTTT. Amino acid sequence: CAISEPPNSNQPQHF.

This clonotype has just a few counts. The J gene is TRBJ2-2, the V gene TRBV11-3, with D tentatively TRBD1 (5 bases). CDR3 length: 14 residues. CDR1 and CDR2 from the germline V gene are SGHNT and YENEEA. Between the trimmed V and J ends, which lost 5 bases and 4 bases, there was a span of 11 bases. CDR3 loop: CASSLQGFTGELFF. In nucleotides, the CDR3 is TGTGCCAGCAGCCTTCAGGGATTCACCGGGGAGCTGTTTTTT.

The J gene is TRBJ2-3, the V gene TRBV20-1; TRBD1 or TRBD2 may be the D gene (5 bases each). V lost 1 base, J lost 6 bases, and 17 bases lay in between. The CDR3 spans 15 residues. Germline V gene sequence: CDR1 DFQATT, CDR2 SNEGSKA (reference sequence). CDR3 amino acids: CSARGVGPRADTQYF. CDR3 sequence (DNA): TGCAGTGCTAGAGGGGTGGGACCTAGGGCCGATACGCAGTATTTT.

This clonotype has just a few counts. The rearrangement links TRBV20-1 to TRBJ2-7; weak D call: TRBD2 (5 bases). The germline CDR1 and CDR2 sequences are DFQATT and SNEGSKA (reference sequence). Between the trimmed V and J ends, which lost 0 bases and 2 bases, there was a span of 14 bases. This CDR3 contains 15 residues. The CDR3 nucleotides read TGCAGTGCTAGAGATCTGAACGGGGAAACCTACGAGCAGTACTTC. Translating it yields CSARDLNGETYEQYF.

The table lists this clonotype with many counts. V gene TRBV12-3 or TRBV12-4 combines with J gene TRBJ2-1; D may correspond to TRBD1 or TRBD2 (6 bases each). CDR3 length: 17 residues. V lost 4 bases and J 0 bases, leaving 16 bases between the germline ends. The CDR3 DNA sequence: TGTGCCAGCAGTTCGGGGGCGGGCGGGTCCTCCTACAATGAGCAGTTCTTC. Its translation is CASSSGAGGSSYNEQFF.

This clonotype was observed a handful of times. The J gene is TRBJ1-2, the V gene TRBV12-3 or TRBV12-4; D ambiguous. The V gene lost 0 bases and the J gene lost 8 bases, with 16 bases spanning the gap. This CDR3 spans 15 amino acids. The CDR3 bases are TGTGCCAGCAGTTTAGCGCCTGTGTCTCCAACCGGCTACACCTTC. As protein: CASSLAPVSPTGYTF.

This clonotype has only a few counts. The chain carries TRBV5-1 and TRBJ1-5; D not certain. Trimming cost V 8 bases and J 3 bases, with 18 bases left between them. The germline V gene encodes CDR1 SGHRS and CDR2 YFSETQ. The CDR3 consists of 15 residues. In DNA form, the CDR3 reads TGCGCCAGTAGTCAAGACGGGAGTCCCAATCAGCCCCAGCATTTT. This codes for CASSQDGSPNQPQHF.

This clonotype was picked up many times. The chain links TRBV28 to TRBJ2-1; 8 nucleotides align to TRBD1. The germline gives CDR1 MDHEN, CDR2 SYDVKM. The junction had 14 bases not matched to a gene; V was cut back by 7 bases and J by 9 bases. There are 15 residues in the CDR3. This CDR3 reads CASTPSGTGFLEQFF. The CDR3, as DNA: TGTGCCAGCACCCCTTCCGGGACAGGCTTTCTTGAGCAGTTCTTC. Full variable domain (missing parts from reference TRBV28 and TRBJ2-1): DVKVTQSSRYLVKRTGEKVFLECVQDMDHENMFWYRQDPGLGLRLIYFSYDVKMKEKGDIPEGYSVSREKKERFSLILESASTNQTSMYLCASTPSGTGFLEQFFGPGTRLTVL.

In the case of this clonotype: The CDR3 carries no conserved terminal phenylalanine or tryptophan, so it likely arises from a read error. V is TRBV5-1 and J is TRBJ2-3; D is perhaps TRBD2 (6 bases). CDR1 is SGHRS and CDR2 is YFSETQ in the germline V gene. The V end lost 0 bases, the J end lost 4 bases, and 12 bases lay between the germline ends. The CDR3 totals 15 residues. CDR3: CASSLETSLADTQYL. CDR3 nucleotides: TGCGCCAGCAGCTTGGAAACTAGCCTGGCAGATACGCAGTATCTT.

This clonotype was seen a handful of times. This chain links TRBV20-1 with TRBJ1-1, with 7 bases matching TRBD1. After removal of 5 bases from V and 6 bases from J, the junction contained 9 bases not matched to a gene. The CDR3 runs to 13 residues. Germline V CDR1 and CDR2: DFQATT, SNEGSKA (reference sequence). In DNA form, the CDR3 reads TGCAGTGCTTGGGACAGCGTTCGGGCTGAAGCTTTCTTT. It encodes CSAWDSVRAEAFF.

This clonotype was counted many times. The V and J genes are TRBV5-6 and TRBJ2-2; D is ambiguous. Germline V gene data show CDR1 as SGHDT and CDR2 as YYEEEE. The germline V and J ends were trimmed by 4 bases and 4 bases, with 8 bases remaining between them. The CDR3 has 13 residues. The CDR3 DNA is TGTGCCAGCAGCAGATTATTCACCGGGGAGCTGTTTTTT. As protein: CASSRLFTGELFF.

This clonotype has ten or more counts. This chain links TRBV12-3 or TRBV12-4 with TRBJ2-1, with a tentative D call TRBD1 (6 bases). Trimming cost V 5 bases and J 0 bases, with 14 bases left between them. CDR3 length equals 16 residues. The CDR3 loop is CASSPTGYPSYNEQFF. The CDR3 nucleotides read TGTGCCAGCAGTCCAACAGGGTATCCCTCCTACAATGAGCAGTTCTTC.

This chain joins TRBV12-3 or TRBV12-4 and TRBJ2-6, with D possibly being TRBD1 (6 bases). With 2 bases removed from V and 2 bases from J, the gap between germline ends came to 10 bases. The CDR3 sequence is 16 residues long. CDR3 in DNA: TGTGCCAGCAGTTTATTTTCAGGGGCTGGGGCCAACGTCCTGACTTTC. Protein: CASSLFSGAGANVLTF.

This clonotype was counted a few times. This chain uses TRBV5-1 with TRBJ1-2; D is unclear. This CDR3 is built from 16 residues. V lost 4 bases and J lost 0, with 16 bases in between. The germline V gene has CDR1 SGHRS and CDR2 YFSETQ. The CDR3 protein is CASSDDTGRANYGYTF. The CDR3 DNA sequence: TGCGCCAGCAGCGACGACACCGGGAGAGCTAACTATGGCTACACCTTC. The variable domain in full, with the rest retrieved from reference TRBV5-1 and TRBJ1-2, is KAGVTQTPRYLIKTRGQQVTLSCSPISGHRSVSWYQQTPGQGLQFLFEYFSETQRNKGNFPGRFSGRQFSNSRSEMNVSTLELGDSALYLCASSDDTGRANYGYTFGSGTRLTVV.

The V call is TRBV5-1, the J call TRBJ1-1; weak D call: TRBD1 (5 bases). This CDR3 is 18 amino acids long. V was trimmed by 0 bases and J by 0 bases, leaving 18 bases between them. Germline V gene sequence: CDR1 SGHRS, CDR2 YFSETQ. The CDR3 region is CASSLDAGGGVMNTEAFF. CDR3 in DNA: TGCGCCAGCAGCTTGGATGCTGGGGGGGGGGTTATGAACACTGAAGCTTTCTTT.

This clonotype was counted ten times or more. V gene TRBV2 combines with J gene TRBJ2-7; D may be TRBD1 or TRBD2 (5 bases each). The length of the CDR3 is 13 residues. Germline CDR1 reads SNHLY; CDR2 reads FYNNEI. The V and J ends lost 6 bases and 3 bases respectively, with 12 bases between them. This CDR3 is CASSRDGFYEQYF. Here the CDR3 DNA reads TGTGCCAGCAGCCGGGACGGGTTCTACGAGCAGTACTTC.

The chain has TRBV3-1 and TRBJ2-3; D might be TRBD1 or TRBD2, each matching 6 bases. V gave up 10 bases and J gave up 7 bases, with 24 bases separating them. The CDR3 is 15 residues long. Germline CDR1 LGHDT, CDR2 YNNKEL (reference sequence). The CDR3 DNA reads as TGTGCCACCTCCCAAGAGGGGACTGGGACACATACGCAGTATTTT. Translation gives CATSQEGTGTHTQYF.

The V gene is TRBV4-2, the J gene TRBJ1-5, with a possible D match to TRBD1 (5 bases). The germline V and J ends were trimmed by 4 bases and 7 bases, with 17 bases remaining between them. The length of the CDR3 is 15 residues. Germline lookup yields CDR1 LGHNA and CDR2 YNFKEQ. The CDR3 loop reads CASSPLGGDGQPQHF. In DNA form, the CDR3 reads TGTGCCAGCAGCCCCCTGGGAGGGGACGGGCAGCCCCAGCATTTT.

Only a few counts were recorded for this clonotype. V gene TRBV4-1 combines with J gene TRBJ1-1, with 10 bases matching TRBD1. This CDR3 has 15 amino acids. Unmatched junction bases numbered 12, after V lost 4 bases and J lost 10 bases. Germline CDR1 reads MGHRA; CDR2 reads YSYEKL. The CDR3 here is CASSPTGGLHWVAFF. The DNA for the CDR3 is TGCGCCAGCAGCCCGACAGGGGGCCTTCACTGGGTAGCTTTCTTT.

CDR3 in amino acids: CASNSDRANTGELFF. The CDR3 nucleotides read TGTGCCAGCAACTCCGACAGGGCCAACACCGGGGAGCTGTTTTTT. The rearrangement uses TRBV12-3 or TRBV12-4 and TRBJ2-2; TRBD1 aligns across 7 bases. There are 15 residues in the CDR3. V lost 7 bases to trimming and J lost 2 bases; unmatched junction nucleotides: 7.

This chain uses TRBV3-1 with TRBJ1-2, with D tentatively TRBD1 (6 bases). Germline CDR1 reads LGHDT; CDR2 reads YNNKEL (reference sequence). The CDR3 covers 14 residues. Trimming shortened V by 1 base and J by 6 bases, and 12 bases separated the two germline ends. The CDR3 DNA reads TGTGCCAGCAGCCAAGGAGGACAGAAGGATGGCTACACCTTC. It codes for CASSQGGQKDGYTF.

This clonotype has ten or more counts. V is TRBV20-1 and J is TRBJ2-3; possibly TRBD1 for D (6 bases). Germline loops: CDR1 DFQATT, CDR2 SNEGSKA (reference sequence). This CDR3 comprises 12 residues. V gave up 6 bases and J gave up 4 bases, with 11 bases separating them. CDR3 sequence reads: CSAMRGSDTQYF. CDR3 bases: TGCAGTGCCATGAGGGGGTCAGATACGCAGTATTTT.

Written as DNA, the CDR3 is TGTGCCAGCAGCCCCCGCCTTGGGACTTCCTACGAGCAGTACTTC. Its protein product is CASSPRLGTSYEQYF. This chain connects TRBV7-9 to TRBJ2-7; D is perhaps TRBD2 (6 bases). The germline V and J ends were trimmed by 5 bases and 1 base, with 15 bases remaining between them. Germline V lookup: CDR1 SEHNR, CDR2 FQNEAQ (reference sequence). This CDR3 is 15 amino acids long. Looking up the rest from reference TRBV7-9 and TRBJ2-7 gives the full variable domain: DTGVSQNPRHKITKRGQNVTFRCDPISEHNRLYWYRQTLGQGPEFLTYFQNEAQLEKSRLLSDRFSAERPKGSFSTLEIQRTEQGDSAMYLCASSPRLGTSYEQYFGPGTRLTVT.

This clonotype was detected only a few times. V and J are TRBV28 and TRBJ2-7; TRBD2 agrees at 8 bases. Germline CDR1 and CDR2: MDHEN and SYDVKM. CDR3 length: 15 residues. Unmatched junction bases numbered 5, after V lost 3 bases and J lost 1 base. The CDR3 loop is CASSLAGGLSYEQYF. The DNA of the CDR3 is TGTGCCAGCAGTTTGGCGGGGGGATTGTCCTACGAGCAGTACTTC.

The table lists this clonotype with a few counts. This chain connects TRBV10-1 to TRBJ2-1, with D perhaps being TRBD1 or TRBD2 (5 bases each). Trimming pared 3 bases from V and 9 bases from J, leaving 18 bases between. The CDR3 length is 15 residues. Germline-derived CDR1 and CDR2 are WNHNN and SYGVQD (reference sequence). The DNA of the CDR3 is TGCGCCAGCAGTGAAGACATAAGGGATGGGGGTGAGCAGTTCTTC. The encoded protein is CASSEDIRDGGEQFF.

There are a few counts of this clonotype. DNA of the CDR3: TGTGCCATCAGAGGGGCGAACACCGGGGAGCTGTTTTTT. Translating it yields CAIRGANTGELFF. The chain combines TRBV10-3 with TRBJ2-2; D is perhaps TRBD1 (5 bases). V shed 6 bases and J shed 0 bases, with 5 bases lying between them. Germline V gives CDR1 ENHRY, CDR2 SYGVKD. The CDR3 consists of 13 residues.